The clone carrying this T cell receptor beta chain was observed many times. RNA transcripts yielded amplified TCR beta CDR3 regions. TCR CDR3 regions were first amplified by RT-PCR with HTBI primers. MiXCR, run by TCRdb on the multiplex PCR reads, gives a single entry per CDR3 protein. In the table there are around 300,000 distinct CDR3 sequences, around 22% of which are singletons. The trim removed 1 base at V and 2 bases at J, leaving 5 bases unmatched. CDR1 and CDR2 from the germline V gene are SGHNT and YENEEA. This CDR3 contains 16 residues. This record comes from a study of T cells in Graves' hyperthyroidism and ophthalmopathy.

The sequenced sample was blood. The chain recombines TRBV11-3 with TRBJ2-1; 7 bases line up with TRBD2. This clonotype originated in a man younger than 40 with Graves' ophthalmopathy. The DNA for the CDR3 is TGTGCCAGCAGCTTAGCGGCGGGAGTAGCCTACAATGAGCAGTTCTTC. Protein product: CASSLAAGVAYNEQFF. The full variable domain, in which reference TRBV11-3 and TRBJ2-1 provide the parts outside the CDR3, is EAGVVQSPRYKIIEKKQPVAFWCNPISGHNTLYWYLQNLGQGPELLIRYENEEAVDDSQLPKDRFSAERLKGVDSTLKIQPAELGDSAVYLCASSLAAGVAYNEQFFGPGTRLTVL.